The T cell receptor beta chain under discussion was sequenced for a study of technical replicates of blood from a handful of donors. Clones were read by immunoSEQ multiplex PCR, and TCRdb kept only the in-frame ones, dropping some. Altogether under 80,000 clones are present, roughly 96% being singletons, with the ten largest covering roughly 0.21%. Germline-derived CDR1 and CDR2 are SGHDT and YYEEEE. The V end was cut by 1 base, the J end by 2 bases, with 10 bases between. The CDR3 sequence is 14 residues long. The clonotype was recovered from a human donor in good health. The material sequenced was T cells isolated from PBMCs. The V call is TRBV5-6, the J call TRBJ2-7; possible D gene TRBD1, 5 bases. The CDR3 reads CASSLLDIAYEQYF. The CDR3 DNA reads as TGTGCCAGCAGCTTGTTGGACATAGCCTACGAGCAGTACTTC.